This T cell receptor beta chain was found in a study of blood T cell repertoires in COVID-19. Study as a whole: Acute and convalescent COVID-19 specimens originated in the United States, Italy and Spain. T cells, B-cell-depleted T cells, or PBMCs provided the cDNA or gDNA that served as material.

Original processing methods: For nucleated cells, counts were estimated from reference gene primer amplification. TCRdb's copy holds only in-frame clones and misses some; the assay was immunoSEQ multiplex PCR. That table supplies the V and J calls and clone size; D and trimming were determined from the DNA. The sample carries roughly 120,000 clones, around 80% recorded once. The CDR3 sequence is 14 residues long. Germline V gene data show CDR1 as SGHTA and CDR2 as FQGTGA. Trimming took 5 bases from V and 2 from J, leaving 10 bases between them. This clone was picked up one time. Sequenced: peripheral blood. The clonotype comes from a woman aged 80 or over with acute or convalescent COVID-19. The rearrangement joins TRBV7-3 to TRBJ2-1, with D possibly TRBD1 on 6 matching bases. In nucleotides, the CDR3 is TGTGCCAGCAGCCCGACAGGAACCTACAATGAGCAGTTCTTC. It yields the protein CASSPTGTYNEQFF.